The T cell receptor beta chain under discussion was sequenced for a study of T cell changes during pregnancy in multiple sclerosis (dated by TCRdb to between 2018 and 2021). Broadly, across the study: The study examined how the T cell repertoire changed over the course of pregnancy in women with multiple sclerosis.

Trimmed from V: 6 bases; trimmed from J: 1 base; junction bases lacking a gene match: 4. From the cysteine up to the phenylalanine, the CDR3 has a length of 15 residues. Of all the DNA, just the CDR3 is kept, 45 bases in frame from base 1. From a lookup of the germline V gene, CDR1 and CDR2 are MNHNS and SASEGT. Library preparation used the immunoSEQ multiplex PCR assay. Entries here come from immuneACCESS through TCRdb and include only in-frame sequences with V and J called. Some clones fail to appear in such tables; in the studies checked, an unresolved V gene covers under half of the shortfall, and the cause of the remainder is unknown. This sample has around 40,000 clones in its table, and around 90% of those were observed once. Of the sample, about 0.51% is held by the ten largest clones. As for this clone: Its antigen remains unidentified. No qualities accompany the bases; no much larger clone lies one base away.

The chain joins TRBV6-1 to TRBJ2-1; 9 middle bases align to TRBD2. Specimen: CD4+ T cells from peripheral blood mononuclear cells, collected in the second trimester of pregnancy. The sequence was collected from a female donor in good health, enrolled as a control in a pregnancy study. The CDR3 loop reads CASRGSGRSYNEQFF. The DNA is as follows: TGTGCCAGCAGGGGTAGCGGGAGATCCTACAATGAGCAGTTCTTC.